These 5 T cell receptor beta chains share one sample of origin, sequenced in a study of T cells in Graves' hyperthyroidism and ophthalmopathy. Amplification targeted TCR beta CDR3 regions from RNA transcripts. The primer set for the first-round RT-PCR of the TCR CDR3 was HTBI. TCRdb passed the multiplex PCR reads through MiXCR, listing each CDR3 protein once. The sample includes around 540,000 distinct CDR3 sequences, 15% to 20% of them seen just once. Sample: blood. Receptors originate from a woman under 40 with Graves' ophthalmopathy.

There are many counts of this clonotype. This chain links TRBV18 with TRBJ2-7; 8 bases are a match to TRBD1. The CDR3 has 12 amino acids. V shed 5 bases, J shed 5 bases, and the junction held 2 bases outside the gene matches. Germline loops: CDR1 KGHSH, CDR2 LQKENI. CDR3 coding DNA: TGTGCCAGCTCAATACAGGGGGACGAGCAGTACTTC. This translates into CASSIQGDEQYF.

This clonotype was seen a few times. A clone one base away is much larger, so this may be a read error. The chain combines TRBV7-2 with TRBJ2-7; no clear D. The CDR3 is 13 residues long. CDR1 is SGHTA and CDR2 is FQGNSA in the germline V gene. The ends were cut back, 0 bases at V and 5 bases at J, with 8 bases in the middle. As DNA, the CDR3 is TGTGCCAGCAGCTTAGCGAGTCACCACGAGCAGTACTTC. This translates into CASSLASHHEQYF.

This clonotype was detected ten times or more. This sequence joins TRBV20-1 and TRBJ2-7; D gene uncertain. This CDR3 is built from 14 residues. Germline lookup yields CDR1 DFQATT and CDR2 SNEGSKA (reference sequence). Between the trimmed V and J ends, which lost 4 bases and 1 base, there was a span of 14 bases. The CDR3 sequence: CSATSVVPSYEQYF. The CDR3, as DNA: TGCAGTGCTACCTCGGTTGTTCCATCCTACGAGCAGTACTTC.

This clonotype occurred a few times. The rearrangement uses TRBV5-8 and TRBJ2-5, with D possibly matching TRBD1 (6 bases). Germline CDR1 SGHTS, CDR2 YDEGEE. CDR3 length: 15 residues. The ends were cut back, 0 bases at V and 1 base at J, with 10 bases in the middle. CDR3 sequence: CASSLGGHSQETQYF. The CDR3 DNA reads TGTGCCAGCAGCTTGGGGGGACACAGCCAAGAGACCCAGTACTTC.

This clonotype was detected many times. The genes are TRBV20-1 and TRBJ2-5; D not certain. This CDR3 contains 10 residues. The germline gives CDR1 DFQATT, CDR2 SNEGSKA (reference sequence). V was cut by 5 bases and J by 5 bases, with 6 bases left in between. This CDR3 is CSALSETQYF. CDR3 in DNA: TGCAGTGCTCTGTCGGAGACCCAGTACTTC.